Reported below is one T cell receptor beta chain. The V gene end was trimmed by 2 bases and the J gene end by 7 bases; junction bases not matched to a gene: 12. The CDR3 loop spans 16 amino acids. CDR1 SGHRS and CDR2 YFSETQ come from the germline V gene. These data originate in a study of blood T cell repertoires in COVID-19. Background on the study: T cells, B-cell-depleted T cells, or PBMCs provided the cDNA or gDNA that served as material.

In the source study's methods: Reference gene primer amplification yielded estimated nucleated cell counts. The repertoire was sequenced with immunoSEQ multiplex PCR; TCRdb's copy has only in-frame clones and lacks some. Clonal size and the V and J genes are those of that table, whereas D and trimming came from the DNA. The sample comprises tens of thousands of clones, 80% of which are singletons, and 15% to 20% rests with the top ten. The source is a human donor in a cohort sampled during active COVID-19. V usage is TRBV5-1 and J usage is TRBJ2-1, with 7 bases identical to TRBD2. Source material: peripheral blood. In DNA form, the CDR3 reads TGCGCCAGCAGCTTTAGGACTAGTGATTTCCGAAATGAGCAGTTCTTC. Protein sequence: CASSFRTSDFRNEQFF.